This T cell receptor (beta chain) came from a study of blood T cell repertoires in COVID-19. About the study: Both acute and convalescent COVID-19 samples were obtained from the United States, Italy and Spain.

Participants had their cohort set by participant-reported clinical history. CDR1 is MDHEN, CDR2 SYDVKM, per germline. Trimming removed 5 bases at V and 0 bases at J, with 20 bases between. The CDR3 extends over 18 amino acids. Sequenced by immunoSEQ multiplex PCR; TCRdb stores in-frame clones only, minus some. The profile shows 120,000 to 150,000 clones, 70% to 90% of them singletons. Source material: PBMCs or T cells enriched from blood (not recorded which). The receptor's source is a woman in her twenties or thirties with acute COVID-19. This chain links TRBV28 with TRBJ1-3; TRBD1 is a possible D gene (6 bases). The CDR3 region has the DNA TGTGCCAGCAGTCCCCCCCGAGGGGGTATGGGCTCTGGAAACACCATATATTTT. This gives the protein CASSPPRGGMGSGNTIYF.